The entry below gives a single TCR beta chain sequence along with its context. This receptor's antigen is unknown. The sample holds no much larger clone one base away, and base qualities are not on file. Using the deep immunoSEQ assay, TCR CDR3 regions were amplified from genomic DNA by multiplex PCR. Extracted genomic DNA from each cell subset was distributed evenly across all wells of several immunoSEQ 96-well plates, and each plate was treated as a replicate. For sorted subsets, each replicate PCR was loaded with about 0.2 ug genomic DNA, equivalent to 25,000 to 30,000 T cell genomes. Purified libraries were quantified with a Qubit 3.0 fluorometer, sized on a Bioanalyzer 2100, and re-quantified with the KAPA Library Quantification kit. Each immunoSEQ 96-well plate was sequenced on its own single-read 150-cycle Illumina NextSeq 550 flow cell. The original methods were these. Because only junctional sequences without quality scores were contained in the immunoSEQ output, filtering matching that applied to full-length reads could not be performed. To assign V/J genes and CDR3, sequences were annotated using PyIR, a Python wrapper for IgBLAST v1.9, with IMGT germline references. Any read was removed if the V/J assignment was weak (E-value above 1e-6), the CDR3 was missing, or the read contained stop codons, out-of-frame junctions, or ambiguous translated residues. V3J clonotypes were defined as sequences sharing the same inferred V gene, J gene, and CDR3 amino acid sequence. To compute the percentage overlap between repertoires, the number of shared unique clonotypes was divided by the size of the smaller repertoire. Three approaches were used to assess repertoire richness: RTK rarefaction, the Chao1 estimator, and Recon v2.1 estimates of unobserved clonotypes. Generation probabilities were computed with OLGA for all TCRbeta clonotypes obtained by the gDNA method from a few donors. TCRdb's version of the immuneACCESS table is confined to in-frame rearrangements and falls short of the full clone set. An unresolved V gene accounts for under half of the shortfall where checked; the remainder is of unknown origin. V and J calls and clone size are those listed in that table; D and trimming were worked out from the DNA. The sample table shows about 2.1 million clones, and roughly 95% are seen once. The ten top clones hold approximately 1.6% of the sample.

These data come from a study of shared clonotypes between healthy human individuals (dated by TCRdb to 2020 to 2021). For the wider study: A couple of women and three men aged 18 to 49 years were included in the cohort. To increase sequencing depth and limit assay-specific biases, TCR repertoire library preparation and sequencing were carried out by different laboratories using diverse techniques. Each donor's leukapheresis produced roughly between roughly 0.85 and 9.5 billion PBMCs. The study deeply sequenced blood TCR repertoires of roughly five healthy adults to estimate repertoire size and the extent of clonotype sharing between individuals. For each donor, three plates each were used for CD4 naive and CD4 memory, two plates were used for CD8 naive, and one plate was used for CD8 memory.

Beyond this particular receptor, the publication reports: Sharing across several donors was observed for about 4.8% of naive CD4, 3% to 3.5% of naive CD8, 2% to 2.5% of memory CD4, and 0.4% of memory CD8 clonotypes. Sampling was restricted to blood, and TCR repertoires in tissue are likely to differ from TCR repertoires in blood. Because the study included a small number of donors, the genetic and exposure-history diversity represented was limited. Estimated clonotype richness was generally larger for naive than for memory subsets. Incomplete sequencing was indicated by rarefaction of sorted-subset datasets, despite the large sequencing depth. Pairwise subsampling led to the expectation that sequencing depth would affect the degree of clonotype sharing among donors. Higher generation probabilities were observed for clonotypes shared by all four sorted-subset donors than for non-shared clonotypes.

CD8 naive samples were obtained by positive selection for CCR7 among CD45RO-negative cells, yielding a CD45RA+CCR7+ population from which TemRA cells were excluded. The donors were healthy, HIV-negative adults with no recently reported acute infections or vaccinations. Only Caucasian adults living in Nashville, Tennessee, USA were represented among the donors. After blood collection by leukapheresis, PBMCs were isolated using Ficoll-Histopaque density gradient centrifugation and then cryopreserved in the vapor phase of liquid nitrogen. Purity and quantity of every magnetically sorted T cell population were checked by analytical flow cytometry. From each sorted fraction, genomic DNA was isolated and quantified by UV absorbance on a Nanodrop 2000c. The sequenced sample was naive CD8+ T cells from PBMCs. Read against the paper, the sample's cell subset or site label means: CD45RA+CCR7+. The sequence derives from a man aged 18 to 30 in good health. Some clones in this sample may be carry-over from other donors' samples.

DNA sequence: TGTGCCAGCAGTGAGCTGATATGGGGTGCCCTGAACACTAACTATGGCTACACCTTC. Translated, it reads CASSELIWGALNTNYGYTF. The chain joins TRBV6-1 to TRBJ1-2; the D gene cannot be named for sure. The V end loses 3 bases and the J end loses 0 bases, and a stretch of 23 bases separates them. The CDR3 runs 19 residues from the cysteine to the phenylalanine. Just CDR3 DNA is preserved here, 57 bases in frame from base 1. The germline V gene provides CDR1 MNHNS and CDR2 SASEGT.